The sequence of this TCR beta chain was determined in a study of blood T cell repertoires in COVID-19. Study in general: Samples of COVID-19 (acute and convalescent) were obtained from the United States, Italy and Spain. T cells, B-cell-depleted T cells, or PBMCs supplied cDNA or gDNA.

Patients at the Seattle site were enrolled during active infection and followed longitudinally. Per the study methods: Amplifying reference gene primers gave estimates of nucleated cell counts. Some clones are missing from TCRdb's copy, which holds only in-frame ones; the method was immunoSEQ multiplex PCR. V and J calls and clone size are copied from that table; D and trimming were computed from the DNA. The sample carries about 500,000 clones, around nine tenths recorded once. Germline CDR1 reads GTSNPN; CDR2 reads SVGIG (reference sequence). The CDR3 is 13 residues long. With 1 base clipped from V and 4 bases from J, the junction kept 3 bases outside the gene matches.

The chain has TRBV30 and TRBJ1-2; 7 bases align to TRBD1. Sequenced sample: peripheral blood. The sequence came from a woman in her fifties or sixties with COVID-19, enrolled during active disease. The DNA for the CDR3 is TGTGCCTGGAGTGGACAGGGCTCCTATGGCTACACCTTC. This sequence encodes CAWSGQGSYGYTF.